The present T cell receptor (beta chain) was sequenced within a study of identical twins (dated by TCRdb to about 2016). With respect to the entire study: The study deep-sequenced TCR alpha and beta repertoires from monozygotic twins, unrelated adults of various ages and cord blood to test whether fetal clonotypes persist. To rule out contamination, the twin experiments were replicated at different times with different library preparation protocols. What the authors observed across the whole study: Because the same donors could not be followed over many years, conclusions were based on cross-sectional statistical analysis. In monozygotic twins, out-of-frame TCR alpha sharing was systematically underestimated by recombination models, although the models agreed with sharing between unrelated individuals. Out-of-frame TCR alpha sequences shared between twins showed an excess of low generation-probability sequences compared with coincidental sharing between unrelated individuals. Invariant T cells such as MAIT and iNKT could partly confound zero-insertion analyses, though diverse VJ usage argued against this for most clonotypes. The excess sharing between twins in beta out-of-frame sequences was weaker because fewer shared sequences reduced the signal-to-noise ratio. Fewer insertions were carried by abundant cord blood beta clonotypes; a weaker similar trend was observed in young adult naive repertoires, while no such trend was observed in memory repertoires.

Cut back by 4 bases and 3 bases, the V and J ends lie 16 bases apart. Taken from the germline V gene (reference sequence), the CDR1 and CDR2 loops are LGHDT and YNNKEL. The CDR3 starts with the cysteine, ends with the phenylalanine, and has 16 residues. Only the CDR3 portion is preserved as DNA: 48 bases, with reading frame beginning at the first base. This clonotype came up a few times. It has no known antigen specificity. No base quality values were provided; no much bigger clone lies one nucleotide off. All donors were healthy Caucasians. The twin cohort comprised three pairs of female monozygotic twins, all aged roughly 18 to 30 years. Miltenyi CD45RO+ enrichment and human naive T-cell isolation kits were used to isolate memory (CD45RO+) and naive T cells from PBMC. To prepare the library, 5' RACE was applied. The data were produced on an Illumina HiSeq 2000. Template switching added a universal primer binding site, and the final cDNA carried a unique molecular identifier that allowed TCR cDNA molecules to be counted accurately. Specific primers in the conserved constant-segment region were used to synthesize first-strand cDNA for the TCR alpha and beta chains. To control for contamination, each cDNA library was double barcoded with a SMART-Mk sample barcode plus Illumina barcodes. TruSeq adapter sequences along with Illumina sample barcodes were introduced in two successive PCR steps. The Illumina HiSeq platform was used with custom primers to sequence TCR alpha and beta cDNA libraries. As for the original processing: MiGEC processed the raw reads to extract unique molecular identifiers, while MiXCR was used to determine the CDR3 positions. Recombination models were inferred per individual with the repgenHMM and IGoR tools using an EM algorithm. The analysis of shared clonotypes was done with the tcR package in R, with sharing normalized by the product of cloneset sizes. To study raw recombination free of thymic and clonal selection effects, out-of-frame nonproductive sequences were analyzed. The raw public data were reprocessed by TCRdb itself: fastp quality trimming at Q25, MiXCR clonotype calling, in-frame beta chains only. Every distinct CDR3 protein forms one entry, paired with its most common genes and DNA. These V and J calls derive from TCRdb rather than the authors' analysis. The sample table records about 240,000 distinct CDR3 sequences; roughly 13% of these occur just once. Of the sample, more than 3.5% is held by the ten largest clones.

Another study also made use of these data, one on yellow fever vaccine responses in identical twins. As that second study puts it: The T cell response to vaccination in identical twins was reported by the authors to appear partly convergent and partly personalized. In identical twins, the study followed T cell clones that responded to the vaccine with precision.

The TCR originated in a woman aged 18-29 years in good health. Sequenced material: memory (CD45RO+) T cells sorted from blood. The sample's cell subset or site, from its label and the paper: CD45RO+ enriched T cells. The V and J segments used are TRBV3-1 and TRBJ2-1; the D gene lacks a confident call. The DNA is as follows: TGTGCCAGCAGCCCACTTTCGGAGTTGCTCTACAATGAGCAGTTCTTC. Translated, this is CASSPLSELLYNEQFF.